These T cell receptor beta chains were read from a single sample in a study of blood T cell repertoires in COVID-19. The data were produced by immunoSEQ multiplex PCR, yet TCRdb's version contains in-frame clones alone and is incomplete. Of around 40,000 clones listed, roughly 85% are singletons. The sample was peripheral blood. The receptors shown here come from a man aged 55 to 70 with COVID-19, enrolled during active disease. Each CDR3 is given with its conserved first and last residue.

V gene: TRBV19; CDR3 protein: CASAGETQYF
V gene: TRBV3-1/TRBV3-2; CDR3 protein: CASSRGQTHSGNTIYF
V gene: TRBV5-1; CDR3 protein: CASSLAGRGETQYF
V gene: TRBV3-1/TRBV3-2; CDR3 protein: CASSLQRESYEQFF
V gene: TRBV18; CDR3 protein: CASSPENSLMNTEAFF
V gene: TRBV4-1; CDR3 protein: CASSHPLTDTQYF
V gene: TRBV19; CDR3 protein: CASSIEPGGYTF
V gene: TRBV28; CDR3 protein: CASSLGGVGTGNTIYF
V gene: TRBV19; CDR3 protein: CASSILDSTNQPQHF
V gene: TRBV29-1; CDR3 protein: CSVVVRERGTDTQYF
V gene: TRBV29-1; CDR3 protein: CSVERRGQGDVLTF
V gene: TRBV10-3; CDR3 protein: CAIINLENEQFF
V gene: TRBV18; CDR3 protein: CASSSSRDITSTDTQYF
V gene: TRBV4-2; CDR3 protein: CASSQEGLANYEQYF
V gene: TRBV27; CDR3 protein: CASSADKRGTGELFF
V gene: TRBV28; CDR3 protein: CASSLGGGIYEQYF
V gene: TRBV11-1; CDR3 protein: CASSREREPTGNEQFF
V gene: TRBV5-4; CDR3 protein: CASSLAGGLETQYF
V gene: TRBV4-2; CDR3 protein: CASSLDGAGGGTDTQYF
V gene: TRBV5-1; CDR3 protein: CASSLAGGHQETQYF
V gene: TRBV6-1; CDR3 protein: CASSGQGGESGYTF
V gene: TRBV19; CDR3 protein: CASSQGYIGEKLFF
V gene: TRBV12-3/TRBV12-4; CDR3 protein: CASSGAWGYTF
V gene: TRBV5-5; CDR3 protein: CASSPEGTLTTNEKLFF
V gene: TRBV7-2; CDR3 protein: CASSLPAAPYEQYF